These T cell receptor beta chains were read from a single sample in a study of beta chain features in type 1 diabetes. Using immunoSEQ multiplex PCR, the repertoire was profiled, and TCRdb retains in-frame clones only, with some absent. Here the sample spans about 410,000 clones, roughly 13% being singletons. The sample consisted of naive CD4+ T cells from blood. All receptors derive from a young man in good health. The CDR3 runs from the conserved cysteine through the conserved F or W. Fields, in order: CDR3 length, V gene, clone size, D gene, J gene, CDR3 protein, CDR3 DNA. D genes are given only for firm matches. Clone size is shown for a subset of rows, as once, few, many or a class of expanded clone.

CDR3 length: 14
V gene: TRBV5-4
clone size: .
D gene: .
J gene: TRBJ2-1
CDR3 protein: CASSLGTDYNEQFF
CDR3 DNA: TGTGCCAGCAGCTTGGGGACAGACTACAATGAGCAGTTCTTC

CDR3 length: 16
V gene: TRBV9
clone size: .
D gene: TRBD2
J gene: TRBJ2-7
CDR3 protein: CASSPIGAGEPYEQYF
CDR3 DNA: TGTGCCAGCAGCCCAATTGGGGCGGGGGAGCCCTACGAGCAGTACTTC

CDR3 length: 12
V gene: TRBV25-1
clone size: .
D gene: .
J gene: TRBJ1-1
CDR3 protein: CASSGEVPEAFF
CDR3 DNA: TGTGCCAGCAGTGGAGAGGTTCCTGAAGCTTTCTTT

CDR3 length: 16
V gene: TRBV9
clone size: few
D gene: .
J gene: TRBJ2-3
CDR3 protein: CASSHQPGEGTDTQYF
CDR3 DNA: TGTGCCAGCAGCCACCAGCCAGGTGAGGGCACAGATACGCAGTATTTT

CDR3 length: 14
V gene: TRBV9
clone size: .
D gene: .
J gene: TRBJ2-1
CDR3 protein: CASSVGSTYNEQFF
CDR3 DNA: TGTGCCAGCAGCGTAGGATCCACATACAATGAGCAGTTCTTC

CDR3 length: 14
V gene: TRBV5-6
clone size: .
D gene: TRBD2
J gene: TRBJ2-3
CDR3 protein: CASGLAGVGDTQYF
CDR3 DNA: TGTGCCAGTGGACTAGCGGGAGTCGGGGATACGCAGTATTTT

CDR3 length: 16
V gene: TRBV4-3
clone size: few
D gene: .
J gene: TRBJ1-2
CDR3 protein: CASSLTGGQFLDGYTF
CDR3 DNA: TGCGCCAGCAGCCTCACCGGTGGACAGTTTCTGGATGGCTACACCTTC

CDR3 length: 13
V gene: TRBV9
clone size: few
D gene: .
J gene: TRBJ1-1
CDR3 protein: CASSVVAGTEAFF
CDR3 DNA: TGTGCCAGCAGCGTAGTGGCAGGCACTGAAGCTTTCTTT

CDR3 length: 15
V gene: TRBV30
clone size: .
D gene: .
J gene: TRBJ2-1
CDR3 protein: CAWSPAGGFYNEQFF
CDR3 DNA: TGTGCCTGGAGTCCGGCTGGGGGTTTCTACAATGAGCAGTTCTTC

CDR3 length: 14
V gene: TRBV7-9
clone size: .
D gene: .
J gene: TRBJ2-3
CDR3 protein: CASSFRVSTDTQYF
CDR3 DNA: TGTGCCAGCAGCTTCAGGGTCAGCACAGATACGCAGTATTTT

CDR3 length: 13
V gene: TRBV30
clone size: .
D gene: .
J gene: TRBJ1-1
CDR3 protein: CAWRRDQNTEAFF
CDR3 DNA: TGTGCCTGGAGGCGGGACCAGAACACTGAAGCTTTCTTT

CDR3 length: 13
V gene: TRBV6-1
clone size: .
D gene: .
J gene: TRBJ1-1
CDR3 protein: CASSQNRQPEAFF
CDR3 DNA: TGTGCCAGCAGTCAAAATAGACAGCCTGAAGCTTTCTTT

CDR3 length: 15
V gene: TRBV7-2
clone size: few
D gene: .
J gene: TRBJ2-7
CDR3 protein: CASSSEPGRTYEQYF
CDR3 DNA: TGTGCCAGCAGCTCGGAACCGGGACGCACCTACGAGCAGTACTTC

CDR3 length: 17
V gene: TRBV30
clone size: few
D gene: .
J gene: TRBJ2-5
CDR3 protein: CAWSARRGVVVGETQYF
CDR3 DNA: TGTGCCTGGAGTGCCCGCCGCGGAGTGGTGGTAGGAGAGACCCAGTACTTC

CDR3 length: 15
V gene: TRBV7-2
clone size: .
D gene: TRBD1
J gene: TRBJ1-4
CDR3 protein: CATSGTGITNEKLFF
CDR3 DNA: TGTGCCACATCCGGGACAGGGATTACTAATGAAAAACTGTTTTTT

CDR3 length: 14
V gene: TRBV28
clone size: few
D gene: TRBD2
J gene: TRBJ2-1
CDR3 protein: CASSGQRELGEQFF
CDR3 DNA: TGTGCCAGCAGCGGCCAGCGGGAGTTAGGAGAGCAGTTCTTC

CDR3 length: 14
V gene: TRBV6-5
clone size: few
D gene: TRBD1
J gene: TRBJ2-1
CDR3 protein: CASSYAGGYNEQFF
CDR3 DNA: TGTGCCAGCAGTTACGCAGGGGGCTATAATGAGCAGTTCTTC

CDR3 length: 14
V gene: TRBV7-3
clone size: few
D gene: TRBD1
J gene: TRBJ2-1
CDR3 protein: CARHTGQGYNEQFF
CDR3 DNA: TGTGCCCGCCACACGGGACAGGGCTACAATGAGCAGTTCTTC

CDR3 length: 17
V gene: TRBV15
clone size: .
D gene: TRBD1
J gene: TRBJ1-5
CDR3 protein: CATSRDPQGAFNQPQHF
CDR3 DNA: TGTGCCACCAGCAGAGACCCACAGGGGGCATTCAATCAGCCCCAGCATTTT

CDR3 length: 16
V gene: TRBV6-1
clone size: .
D gene: TRBD1
J gene: TRBJ2-4
CDR3 protein: CASSALQGVVKNIQYF
CDR3 DNA: TGTGCCAGCAGTGCATTACAGGGGGTTGTAAAAAACATTCAGTACTTC

CDR3 length: 12
V gene: TRBV30
clone size: .
D gene: .
J gene: TRBJ2-1
CDR3 protein: CAWSISGSEQFF
CDR3 DNA: TGTGCCTGGAGCATCTCCGGCTCGGAGCAGTTCTTC

CDR3 length: 13
V gene: TRBV6-5
clone size: .
D gene: .
J gene: TRBJ1-1
CDR3 protein: CASSGVLFTEAFF
CDR3 DNA: TGTGCCAGCAGCGGGGTACTTTTCACTGAAGCTTTCTTT

CDR3 length: 15
V gene: TRBV7-2
clone size: .
D gene: .
J gene: TRBJ2-4
CDR3 protein: CASSLVAQGRDIQYF
CDR3 DNA: TGTGCCAGCAGCTTAGTGGCGCAGGGGAGGGACATTCAGTACTTC

CDR3 length: 16
V gene: TRBV19
clone size: .
D gene: .
J gene: TRBJ2-1
CDR3 protein: CASSTNDLTGLNEQFF
CDR3 DNA: TGTGCCAGTAGTACCAATGATTTAACGGGGCTAAATGAGCAGTTCTTC

CDR3 length: 13
V gene: TRBV2
clone size: few
D gene: .
J gene: TRBJ1-2
CDR3 protein: CASSEQPNYGYTF
CDR3 DNA: TGTGCCAGCAGTGAACAGCCTAACTATGGCTACACCTTC

CDR3 length: 17
V gene: TRBV9
clone size: few
D gene: TRBD2
J gene: TRBJ2-1
CDR3 protein: CASSVDPPGLVRNEQFF
CDR3 DNA: TGTGCCAGCAGCGTAGATCCCCCGGGACTAGTTAGGAATGAGCAGTTCTTC

CDR3 length: 16
V gene: TRBV7-2
clone size: .
D gene: TRBD1
J gene: TRBJ2-5
CDR3 protein: CASRFTGGSPQETQYF
CDR3 DNA: TGTGCCAGCAGATTTACAGGGGGCTCACCCCAAGAGACCCAGTACTTC

CDR3 length: 17
V gene: TRBV19
clone size: .
D gene: TRBD1
J gene: TRBJ2-4
CDR3 protein: CASSITRQRQGSNIQYF
CDR3 DNA: TGTGCCAGTAGTATAACCCGTCAGAGACAGGGAAGTAACATTCAGTACTTC

CDR3 length: 14
V gene: TRBV4-3
clone size: few
D gene: .
J gene: TRBJ2-1
CDR3 protein: CASSQVLRGREQFF
CDR3 DNA: TGCGCCAGCAGCCAAGTCCTGAGGGGCAGGGAGCAGTTCTTC

CDR3 length: 15
V gene: TRBV4-1
clone size: few
D gene: TRBD1
J gene: TRBJ2-7
CDR3 protein: CASSQLDRGRYEQYF
CDR3 DNA: TGCGCCAGCAGCCAACTCGACAGGGGACGGTACGAGCAGTACTTC

CDR3 length: 14
V gene: TRBV7-2
clone size: .
D gene: .
J gene: TRBJ2-3
CDR3 protein: CASSLGSRGDTQYF
CDR3 DNA: TGTGCCAGCAGCTTAGGGTCCCGCGGGGATACGCAGTATTTT

CDR3 length: 14
V gene: TRBV5-6
clone size: .
D gene: TRBD1
J gene: TRBJ1-6
CDR3 protein: CASSSGQSNSPLHF
CDR3 DNA: TGTGCCAGCAGCTCGGGACAGTCTAATTCACCCCTCCACTTT

CDR3 length: 16
V gene: TRBV9
clone size: once
D gene: TRBD2
J gene: TRBJ2-1
CDR3 protein: CASSLSSGSAYNEQFF
CDR3 DNA: TGTGCCAGCAGCCTATCTAGCGGGAGCGCCTACAATGAGCAGTTCTTC

CDR3 length: 15
V gene: TRBV5-4
clone size: few
D gene: TRBD1
J gene: TRBJ1-1
CDR3 protein: CASSAGQERNTEAFF
CDR3 DNA: TGTGCCAGCAGCGCCGGACAGGAGAGGAACACTGAAGCTTTCTTT

CDR3 length: 14
V gene: TRBV6-5
clone size: few
D gene: .
J gene: TRBJ2-5
CDR3 protein: CASRGPGEQETQYF
CDR3 DNA: TGTGCCAGCAGGGGACCAGGGGAGCAAGAGACCCAGTACTTC

CDR3 length: 12
V gene: TRBV6-5
clone size: few
D gene: .
J gene: TRBJ1-1
CDR3 protein: CASKGMNTEAFF
CDR3 DNA: TGTGCCAGCAAAGGAATGAACACTGAAGCTTTCTTT

CDR3 length: 14
V gene: TRBV10-3
clone size: .
D gene: .
J gene: TRBJ2-2
CDR3 protein: CAISPARDTGELFF
CDR3 DNA: TGTGCCATCAGCCCCGCCCGAGACACCGGGGAGCTGTTTTTT

CDR3 length: 15
V gene: TRBV4-3
clone size: .
D gene: TRBD2
J gene: TRBJ2-5
CDR3 protein: CASSQVAGGPETQYF
CDR3 DNA: TGCGCCAGCAGCCAAGTAGCGGGAGGGCCAGAGACCCAGTACTTC

CDR3 length: 15
V gene: TRBV18
clone size: few
D gene: .
J gene: TRBJ2-6
CDR3 protein: CASSPIRSGANVLTF
CDR3 DNA: TGTGCCAGCTCACCTATCAGGTCGGGGGCCAACGTCCTGACTTTC

CDR3 length: 15
V gene: TRBV7-7
clone size: .
D gene: TRBD2
J gene: TRBJ2-5
CDR3 protein: CASSQSGGDQETQYF
CDR3 DNA: TGTGCCAGCAGTCAAAGCGGGGGGGACCAAGAGACCCAGTACTTC

CDR3 length: 16
V gene: TRBV18
clone size: .
D gene: TRBD1
J gene: TRBJ1-1
CDR3 protein: CASSPGTMDTGAEAFF
CDR3 DNA: TGTGCCAGCTCACCAGGTACTATGGACACAGGGGCTGAAGCTTTCTTT

CDR3 length: 13
V gene: TRBV30
clone size: .
D gene: TRBD2
J gene: TRBJ2-3
CDR3 protein: CAGTSGSQDTQYF
CDR3 DNA: TGTGCCGGGACTAGCGGGAGTCAAGATACGCAGTATTTT

CDR3 length: 13
V gene: TRBV10-3
clone size: many
D gene: .
J gene: TRBJ2-1
CDR3 protein: CAISVLGNNEQFF
CDR3 DNA: TGTGCCATCAGTGTACTGGGGAACAATGAGCAGTTCTTC

CDR3 length: 14
V gene: TRBV19
clone size: .
D gene: TRBD1
J gene: TRBJ1-5
CDR3 protein: CASTKTGRNQPQHF
CDR3 DNA: TGTGCCAGTACTAAGACAGGGCGAAATCAGCCCCAGCATTTT

CDR3 length: 11
V gene: TRBV29-1
clone size: few
D gene: .
J gene: TRBJ1-2
CDR3 protein: CSVWTANGYTF
CDR3 DNA: TGCAGCGTTTGGACAGCTAATGGCTACACCTTC

CDR3 length: 13
V gene: TRBV6-5
clone size: few
D gene: .
J gene: TRBJ2-5
CDR3 protein: CASSEQGQETQYF
CDR3 DNA: TGTGCCAGCAGTGAACAGGGTCAAGAGACCCAGTACTTC

CDR3 length: 15
V gene: TRBV7-9
clone size: few
D gene: TRBD1
J gene: TRBJ2-5
CDR3 protein: CASSADRVRLETQYF
CDR3 DNA: TGTGCCAGCAGCGCGGACAGGGTCAGATTAGAGACCCAGTACTTC

CDR3 length: 14
V gene: TRBV7-9
clone size: .
D gene: .
J gene: TRBJ2-1
CDR3 protein: CASSTISSYNEQFF
CDR3 DNA: TGTGCCAGCAGCACTATCAGCTCCTACAATGAGCAGTTCTTC

CDR3 length: 14
V gene: TRBV5-4
clone size: few
D gene: .
J gene: TRBJ2-3
CDR3 protein: CASSSQQGWDTQYF
CDR3 DNA: TGTGCCAGCAGCTCTCAACAGGGTTGGGATACGCAGTATTTT

CDR3 length: 13
V gene: TRBV19
clone size: .
D gene: .
J gene: TRBJ1-1
CDR3 protein: CASSASGGTEAFF
CDR3 DNA: TGTGCCAGTAGTGCCTCGGGGGGCACTGAAGCTTTCTTT

CDR3 length: 14
V gene: TRBV18
clone size: .
D gene: .
J gene: TRBJ1-1
CDR3 protein: CASSPGLGNTEAFF
CDR3 DNA: TGTGCCAGCTCTCCCGGTTTGGGCAACACTGAAGCTTTCTTT

CDR3 length: 13
V gene: TRBV4-3
clone size: many
D gene: .
J gene: TRBJ2-3
CDR3 protein: CASSRGTRDTQYF
CDR3 DNA: TGCGCCAGCAGCCGAGGAACCCGGGATACGCAGTATTTT

CDR3 length: 13
V gene: TRBV19
clone size: .
D gene: TRBD2
J gene: TRBJ2-5
CDR3 protein: CASSRSGGETQYF
CDR3 DNA: TGTGCCAGTAGTAGGAGCGGGGGAGAGACCCAGTACTTC

CDR3 length: 9
V gene: TRBV7-9
clone size: many
D gene: .
J gene: TRBJ2-1
CDR3 protein: CASSLAEFF
CDR3 DNA: TGTGCCAGCAGCTTAGCCGAGTTCTTC

CDR3 length: 15
V gene: TRBV30
clone size: .
D gene: .
J gene: TRBJ2-4
CDR3 protein: CAWSARGRGTWIQYF
CDR3 DNA: TGTGCCTGGAGTGCCCGGGGTCGCGGGACTTGGATTCAGTACTTC

CDR3 length: 13
V gene: TRBV10-3
clone size: few
D gene: TRBD1
J gene: TRBJ2-7
CDR3 protein: CAITMGQTYEQYF
CDR3 DNA: TGTGCCATCACAATGGGACAGACCTACGAGCAGTACTTC

CDR3 length: 15
V gene: TRBV7-8
clone size: few
D gene: TRBD2
J gene: TRBJ2-3
CDR3 protein: CASSFSGRVTDTQYF
CDR3 DNA: TGTGCCAGCAGTTTTAGCGGGAGGGTCACAGATACGCAGTATTTT